This TCR beta chain comes out of a study of blood T cell repertoires in COVID-19. Germline CDR1 and CDR2: MGHRA and YSYEKL. This CDR3 spans 15 amino acids. Trimming took off 2 bases at V and 0 bases at J, with 8 bases between the two ends. Ages ranged from about 18 to 90 years, with residence in about 24 US areas. Recovery meant two consecutive negative NP/OP PCR tests, professional clearance, or resolved symptoms. The method was immunoSEQ multiplex PCR; TCRdb's version includes in-frame clones alone and lacks a portion of them. The table has about 430,000 clones, around 89% seen once. V gene TRBV4-1 combines with J gene TRBJ2-1; D gene unclear. This TCR was recovered from a man aged 30 to 39 who had recovered from COVID-19. The sequenced sample consisted of PBMCs or T cells enriched from blood (not recorded which). CDR3 sequence: CASSQIWSSYNEQFF. For the CDR3, the DNA is TGCGCCAGCAGCCAAATCTGGAGCTCCTACAATGAGCAGTTCTTC.